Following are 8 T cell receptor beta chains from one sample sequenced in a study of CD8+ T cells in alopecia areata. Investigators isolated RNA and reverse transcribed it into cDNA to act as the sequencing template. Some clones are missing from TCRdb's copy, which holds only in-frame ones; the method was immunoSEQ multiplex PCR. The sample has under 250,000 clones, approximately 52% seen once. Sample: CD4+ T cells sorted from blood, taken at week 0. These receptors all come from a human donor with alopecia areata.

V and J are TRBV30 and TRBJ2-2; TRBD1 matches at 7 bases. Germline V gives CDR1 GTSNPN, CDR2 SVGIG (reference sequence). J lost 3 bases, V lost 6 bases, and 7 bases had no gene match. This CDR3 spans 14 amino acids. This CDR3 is CACSPGQYTGELFF. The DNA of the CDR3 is TGTGCCTGCTCACCGGGACAGTACACCGGGGAGCTGTTTTTT.

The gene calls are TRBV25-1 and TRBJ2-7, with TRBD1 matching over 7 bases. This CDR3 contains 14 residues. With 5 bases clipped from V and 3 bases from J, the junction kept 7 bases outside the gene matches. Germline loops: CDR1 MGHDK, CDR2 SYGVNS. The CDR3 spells CASSSGTEVYEQYF. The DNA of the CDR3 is TGTGCCAGCAGTTCCGGGACAGAGGTCTACGAGCAGTACTTC.

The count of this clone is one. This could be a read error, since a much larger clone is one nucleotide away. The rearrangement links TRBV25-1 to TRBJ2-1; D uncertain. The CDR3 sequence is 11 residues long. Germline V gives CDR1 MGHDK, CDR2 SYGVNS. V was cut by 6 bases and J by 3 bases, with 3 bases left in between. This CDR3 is CASRDYNEQFF. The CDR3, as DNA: TGTGCCAGCAGGGACTACAATGAGCAGTTCTTC.

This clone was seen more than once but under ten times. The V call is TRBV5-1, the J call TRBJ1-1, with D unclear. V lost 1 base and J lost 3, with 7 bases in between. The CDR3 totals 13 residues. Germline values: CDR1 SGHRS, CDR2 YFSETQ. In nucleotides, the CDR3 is TGCGCCAGCAGCTTGACCCCAGACACTGAAGCTTTCTTT. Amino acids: CASSLTPDTEAFF. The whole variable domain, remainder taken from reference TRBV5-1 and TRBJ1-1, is KAGVTQTPRYLIKTRGQQVTLSCSPISGHRSVSWYQQTPGQGLQFLFEYFSETQRNKGNFPGRFSGRQFSNSRSEMNVSTLELGDSALYLCASSLTPDTEAFFGQGTRLTVV.

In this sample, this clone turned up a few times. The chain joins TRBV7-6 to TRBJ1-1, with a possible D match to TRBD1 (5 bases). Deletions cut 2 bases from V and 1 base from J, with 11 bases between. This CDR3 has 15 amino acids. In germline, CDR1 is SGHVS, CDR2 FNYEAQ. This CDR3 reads CASSLSRVGNTEAFF. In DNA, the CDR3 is TGTGCCAGCAGCTTAAGCAGGGTCGGGAACACTGAAGCTTTCTTT.

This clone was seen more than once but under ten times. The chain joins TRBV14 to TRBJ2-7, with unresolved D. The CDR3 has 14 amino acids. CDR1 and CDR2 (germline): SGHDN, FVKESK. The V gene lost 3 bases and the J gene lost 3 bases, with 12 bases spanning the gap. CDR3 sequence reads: CASSHSPTHYEQYF. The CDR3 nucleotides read TGTGCCAGCAGCCATTCTCCAACTCACTACGAGCAGTACTTC.

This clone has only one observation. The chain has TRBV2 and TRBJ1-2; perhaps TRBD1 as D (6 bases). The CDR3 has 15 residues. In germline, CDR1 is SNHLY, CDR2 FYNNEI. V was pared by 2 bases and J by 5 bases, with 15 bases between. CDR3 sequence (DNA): TGTGCCAGCAGTGAACTGGGGGCCGGAAGGTATGGCTACACCTTC. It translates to CASSELGAGRYGYTF.

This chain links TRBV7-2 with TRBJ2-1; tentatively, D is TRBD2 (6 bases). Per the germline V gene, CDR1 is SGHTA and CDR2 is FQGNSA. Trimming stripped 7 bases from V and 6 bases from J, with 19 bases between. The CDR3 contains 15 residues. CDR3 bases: TGTGCCAGCATCCGCGGAGGGGTCGGTCGCAATGAGCAGTTCTTC. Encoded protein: CASIRGGVGRNEQFF.